These 9 T cell receptor beta chains came from one sample sequenced in a study of blood T cell repertoires in COVID-19 (dated by TCRdb to the early 2020s). Receptor amplification or capture employed the immunoSEQ multiplex PCR assay. The table was pulled from immuneACCESS by TCRdb, which kept in-frame rearrangements only. Such tables lose some clones; where checked, under half of the loss comes from unresolved V genes, and the rest has no known cause. The sample data list about 76,000 clones, and about 88% of these were observed just once. The ten largest clones take up approximately 11% of the sample. What was sequenced was peripheral blood. Source of these receptors: a man aged 60 to 69 with COVID-19, enrolled during active disease.

V and J are TRBV7-3 and TRBJ2-7, with TRBD2 matching over 9 bases. The CDR3 has 12 residues. The V gene's germline CDR1 is SGHTA and CDR2 FQGTGA. Germline trimming cut 10 bases from V and 5 bases from J; bases unmatched to any gene: 6. The DNA for the CDR3 is TGTGCCACCCGAGGACTAGCGAACGAGCAGTACTTC. It is translated as CATRGLANEQYF.

V and J are TRBV5-3 and TRBJ2-7, with TRBD1 identical over 7 bases. TRBV5-3 is given ORF status, its function remaining uncertain. Trimming at V came to 3 bases and at J to 3 bases, leaving 15 bases not matched to a gene. This CDR3 comprises 17 residues. Written as DNA, the CDR3 is TGTGCCAGAAGCTCGCGGCTACCTAGGGACAGTTACTACGAGCAGTACTTC. Translation gives CARSSRLPRDSYYEQYF.

The chain employs TRBV30 and TRBJ1-5; no definite D call. Germline assignment: CDR1 GTSNPN and CDR2 SVGIG (reference sequence). Trimming removed 2 bases from V and 2 bases from J, with 10 bases in between. The CDR3 is made up of 14 amino acids. CDR3 sequence (DNA): TGTGCCTGGAGTTTCGAAGCTGGCAATCAGCCCCAGCATTTT. Translated, it gives CAWSFEAGNQPQHF.

The gene calls are TRBV9 and TRBJ2-1, with D unresolved. Trimming removed 6 bases at V and 0 bases at J, with 7 bases between. CDR3 length: 13 residues. Germline V lookup: CDR1 SGDLS, CDR2 YYNGEE. The CDR3 DNA reads as TGTGCCAGCACCTCCGGCTCCTACAATGAGCAGTTCTTC. It codes for CASTSGSYNEQFF.

DNA of the CDR3: TGTGCCAGCTCCCCTGCCCAGGGAGGCGAGCAGTACTTC. Its protein product is CASSPAQGGEQYF. The chain uses TRBV18 and TRBJ2-7; maybe TRBD2 (6 bases). Germline V gives CDR1 KGHSH, CDR2 LQKENI. The V gene lost 6 bases and the J gene lost 6 bases, with 15 bases spanning the gap. The CDR3 has 13 residues.

The V gene is TRBV19, the J gene TRBJ1-1, with D hard to call. The CDR3 totals 12 residues. The germline V gene has CDR1 LNHDA and CDR2 SQIVND (reference sequence). The V and J ends lost 6 bases and 1 base respectively, with 6 bases between them. The CDR3 sequence is CASRWANTEAFF. Written as DNA, the CDR3 is TGTGCCAGTAGATGGGCGAACACTGAAGCTTTCTTT.

This sequence joins TRBV28 and TRBJ2-3; TRBD2 agrees at 13 bases. CDR1 MDHEN and CDR2 SYDVKM come from the germline V gene. Trimming removed 3 bases from V and 3 bases from J; junction bases left unmatched: 6. This CDR3 is built from 17 residues. CDR3 DNA: TGTGCCAGCAGTTTGTTCCAGGGACTAGCGGGAACAGATACGCAGTATTTT. Residues: CASSLFQGLAGTDTQYF.

This chain links TRBV28 with TRBJ2-7; 7 nucleotides match TRBD2. From germline, CDR1 is MDHEN and CDR2 SYDVKM. V lost 3 bases to trimming and J lost 0 bases; unmatched junction nucleotides: 2. This CDR3 comprises 14 residues. CDR3 DNA: TGTGCCAGCAGTTTTTTAGCGGGCTCCTACGAGCAGTACTTC. The encoded protein is CASSFLAGSYEQYF.

The chain is built from TRBV7-2 and TRBJ1-2; TRBD1 matches at 11 bases. The V and J ends lost 6 bases and 4 bases, in that order; junction bases with no gene match: 4. The CDR3 consists of 14 residues. Germline loops: CDR1 SGHTA, CDR2 FQGNSA. CDR3 loop: CASSRGQGGYGYTF. For the CDR3, the DNA is TGTGCCAGCAGTCGGGGACAGGGGGGCTATGGCTACACCTTC.